A single sample gave rise to the 28 T cell receptor beta chains below, sequenced in a study of OX40 agonist ivuxolimab in advanced cancers. Assay used: immunoSEQ multiplex PCR; TCRdb lists only in-frame clones, some missing. The sample has approximately 120,000 clones; under 95% are singletons. The sample here was CD4+ or CD8+ T cells sorted from blood, taken in a trial of the OX40 agonist ivuxolimab. The origin of the receptors is an adult with an advanced solid tumor such as melanoma, head and neck, liver or kidney cancer.

The chain has TRBV6-6 and TRBJ1-3; D is undetermined. Germline V gene lookup returns CDR1 MNHNY and CDR2 SVGAGI (reference sequence). This CDR3 is built from 13 residues. The V end was cut by 2 bases, the J end by 2 bases, with 4 bases between. The CDR3 here is CASSYPAGNTIYF. The DNA of the CDR3 is TGTGCCAGCAGTTACCCGGCTGGAAACACCATATATTTT.

The V gene is TRBV9, the J gene TRBJ2-3; 7 bases match TRBD2. This CDR3 contains 19 residues. CDR1 is SGDLS and CDR2 is YYNGEE in the germline V gene. J lost 3 bases, V lost 0 bases, and 16 bases had no gene match. CDR3 nucleotide sequence: TGTGCCAGCAGCGTAGCAACCCAGCTAGGAAGCGGGGCGACAGATACGCAGTATTTT. Protein product: CASSVATQLGSGATDTQYF.

The chain combines TRBV7-6 with TRBJ2-2; 14 nucleotides align to TRBD2. The CDR3 is 16 residues long. V lost 5 bases, J lost 7 bases, and 6 bases stayed unmatched. CDR1 and CDR2 from the germline V gene are SGHVS and FNYEAQ. The CDR3 DNA sequence: TGTGCCAGCAGCGCGGGACTAGCGGGAGTCAACGGGGAGCTGTTTTTT. This sequence encodes CASSAGLAGVNGELFF.

The chain carries TRBV10-2 and TRBJ1-1; 7 nucleotides match TRBD1. J gave up 6 bases and V 6 bases, and 10 bases lay outside the gene matches. The CDR3 contains 14 residues. Germline values: CDR1 WSHSY, CDR2 SAAADI. The CDR3 sequence: CASRIQGPGSEAFF. The CDR3 DNA is TGCGCCAGCAGGATACAGGGGCCGGGCTCTGAAGCTTTCTTT.

The V call is TRBV18, the J call TRBJ1-1; D is unclear. Germline lookup yields CDR1 KGHSH and CDR2 LQKENI. The length of the CDR3 is 14 residues. V was clipped by 7 bases and J by 11 bases, with 23 bases between them. The CDR3 coding sequence is TGTGCCAGCTTGCCCCAGACGGCGATTGGGGAGGCTTTCTTT. It codes for CASLPQTAIGEAFF.

The CDR3 is CASESGSLETQYF. CDR3 DNA: TGTGCCAGCGAAAGCGGGAGTCTGGAGACCCAGTACTTC. The rearrangement uses TRBV28 and TRBJ2-5; 8 bases align to TRBD2. Germline-derived CDR1 and CDR2 are MDHEN and SYDVKM. The CDR3 is made up of 13 amino acids. Trimming at V came to 8 bases and at J to 5 bases, leaving 7 bases not matched to a gene.

This chain links TRBV5-4 with TRBJ2-7; D perhaps matches TRBD1 (5 bases). Trimming stripped 4 bases from V and 3 bases from J, with 14 bases between. Germline assignment: CDR1 SGHNT and CDR2 YYREEE (reference sequence). The CDR3 covers 14 residues. The CDR3 DNA is TGTGCCAGCAGCGTTTCTAGGGGTTACTACGAGCAGTACTTC. Its protein is CASSVSRGYYEQYF.

The rearrangement uses TRBV10-1 and TRBJ2-5; TRBD1 aligns across 9 bases. Trimming at V came to 2 bases and at J to 5 bases, leaving 3 bases not matched to a gene. CDR1 WNHNN and CDR2 SYGVQD come from the germline V gene (reference sequence). The CDR3 runs 14 residues. The DNA of the CDR3 is TGCGCCAGCAGTGAGGGGACAGGGCGGGAGACCCAGTACTTC. Protein sequence: CASSEGTGRETQYF.

This chain joins TRBV14 and TRBJ2-2; no clear D. The CDR3 has 14 amino acids. The germline gives CDR1 SGHDN, CDR2 FVKESK. V was trimmed by 1 base and J by 5 bases, leaving 8 bases between them. DNA of the CDR3: TGTGCCAGCAGCCAAGCACATGGGACCGGGGAGCTGTTTTTT. Its protein is CASSQAHGTGELFF.

This chain connects TRBV9 to TRBJ2-7; tentative D call: TRBD2 (6 bases). The CDR3 runs 14 residues. V lost 3 bases, J lost 2 bases, and 12 bases lay in between. Germline-derived CDR1 and CDR2 are SGDLS and YYNGEE. The CDR3 spells CASSAHGGAYEQYF. The DNA for the CDR3 is TGTGCCAGCAGCGCCCACGGGGGAGCCTACGAGCAGTACTTC.

V gene TRBV7-2 combines with J gene TRBJ2-7; D is unresolved. Trimming pared 7 bases from V and 6 bases from J, leaving 13 bases between. CDR1 and CDR2 from the germline V gene are SGHTA and FQGNSA. The CDR3 extends over 12 amino acids. CDR3 bases: TGTGCCAGCACCCGGTCGTTCGGCGAGCAGTACTTC. This gives the protein CASTRSFGEQYF.

The chain has TRBV29-1 and TRBJ1-2; a weak D match, TRBD1 (5 bases). CDR1 is SQVTM, CDR2 ANQGSEA, per germline. The length of the CDR3 is 13 residues. V dropped 7 bases and J dropped 2 bases, with 14 bases sitting between them. CDR3 loop: CSAQFDRNYGYTF. In DNA form, the CDR3 reads TGCAGCGCCCAGTTCGACAGAAACTATGGCTACACCTTC.

This chain connects TRBV5-1 to TRBJ2-1, with TRBD1 identical over 11 bases. V dropped 4 bases and J dropped 2; count of bases not matched to a gene: 2. Germline CDR1 SGHRS, CDR2 YFSETQ. The CDR3 contains 15 residues. Here the CDR3 reads CASSTGQGAYNEQFF. As DNA, the CDR3 is TGCGCCAGCAGCACGGGACAGGGGGCCTACAATGAGCAGTTCTTC.

This clone was seen a single time. CDR3 nucleotides: TGTGCCAGCAGCTTTGACAGGGGATATTACGAGCAGTACTTC. This translates into CASSFDRGYYEQYF. This sequence joins TRBV5-5 and TRBJ2-7; 8 bases map to TRBD1. Germline values: CDR1 SGHKS, CDR2 YYEKEE (reference sequence). The CDR3 spans 14 residues. Trimming took 2 bases from V and 4 from J; bases not matched to a gene: 5.

This clone was seen a few times. This chain connects TRBV19 to TRBJ1-5, with D possibly being TRBD1 (5 bases). This CDR3 is built from 12 residues. V shed 11 bases and J shed 2 bases, with 10 bases lying between them. CDR1 is LNHDA and CDR2 is SQIVND in the germline V gene (reference sequence). CDR3: CASAGGNQPQHF. The CDR3 region has the DNA TGTGCCTCGGCGGGGGGCAATCAGCCCCAGCATTTT.

CDR3 bases: TGTGCCAGCAGTTACAGTGGCCCGGGCTACGAGCAGTACTTC. This encodes CASSYSGPGYEQYF. The chain couples TRBV2 to TRBJ2-7, with D unclear. The CDR3 spans 14 residues. Trimming took off 5 bases at V and 3 bases at J, with 14 bases between the two ends. Germline CDR1 reads SNHLY; CDR2 reads FYNNEI.

The J gene is TRBJ2-7, the V gene TRBV15; 8 nucleotides agree with TRBD1. The CDR3 spans 16 residues. Germline V lookup: CDR1 LNHNV, CDR2 YYDKDF (reference sequence). Unmatched junction bases numbered 8, after V lost 1 base and J lost 3 bases. The CDR3 loop is CATSRVPGQAFYEQYF. CDR3 nucleotides: TGTGCCACCAGCAGAGTCCCGGGACAGGCCTTCTACGAGCAGTACTTC.

This chain joins TRBV7-2 and TRBJ2-1, with D possibly TRBD1 on 5 matching bases. The CDR3 has 16 residues. V lost 2 bases, J lost 1 base, and 12 bases lay in between. Germline V gene data show CDR1 as SGHTA and CDR2 as FQGNSA. CDR3 in amino acids: CASSLLWGSSYNEQFF. Here the CDR3 DNA reads TGTGCCAGCAGCTTATTGTGGGGCTCATCCTACAATGAGCAGTTCTTC.

This chain links TRBV4-2 with TRBJ1-3; TRBD1 aligns across 8 bases. J gave up 1 base and V 0 bases, and 8 bases lay outside the gene matches. CDR3 length: 18 residues. Germline CDR1 is LGHNA and CDR2 is YNFKEQ. CDR3 sequence: CASSQDLGQGFSGNTIYF. The CDR3 region has the DNA TGTGCCAGCAGCCAAGATTTAGGACAGGGTTTTTCTGGAAACACCATATATTTT.

Note on this clone: The DNA is omitted, as the CDR3 cannot be located on it reliably, and the CDR3 follows TCRdb's listing. The chain joins TRBV7-2 to TRBJ2-5. The CDR3 spans 15 amino acids, including both terminal residues. Germline V gene data show CDR1 as SGHTA and CDR2 as FQGNSA. The CDR3 protein is CASTSGPAGYETQYF.

The genes are TRBV28 and TRBJ2-5, with a weak D call TRBD1 (6 bases). With the DNA end fitting TRBJ2-7 better, the J assignment may be wrong. This CDR3 is 13 amino acids long. Germline V gene lookup returns CDR1 MDHEN and CDR2 SYDVKM. The CDR3 here is CASSPTGIYEQYF. The DNA for the CDR3 is TGTGCCAGCAGCCCTACAGGGATCTACGAGCAGTACTTC.

Here the CDR3 reads CASGFRQNTGELFF. The CDR3 bases are TGTGCCAGCGGTTTTCGACAGAACACCGGGGAGCTGTTTTTT. The rearrangement links TRBV2 to TRBJ2-2; no clear D. Germline CDR1 SNHLY, CDR2 FYNNEI. The CDR3 runs 14 residues. Trimming took off 8 bases at V and 1 base at J, with 11 bases between the two ends.

This clone has a handful of counts. The chain carries TRBV4-1 and TRBJ1-1; possible D gene TRBD1, 6 bases. Per the germline V gene, CDR1 is MGHRA and CDR2 is YSYEKL. The CDR3 has 13 residues. Trimming pared 4 bases from V and 3 bases from J, leaving 9 bases between. The DNA of the CDR3 is TGCGCCAGCAGCCGAGGACAGTACACTGAAGCTTTCTTT. It specifies CASSRGQYTEAFF.

The CDR3 DNA follows: TGCGCCAGCAGCCGGGGCGCGGCTGCAACTAATGAAAAACTGTTTTTT. Translated: CASSRGAAATNEKLFF. This chain joins TRBV5-1 and TRBJ1-4; D is possibly TRBD1 (5 bases). CDR1 is SGHRS and CDR2 is YFSETQ in the germline V gene. The V and J ends lost 4 bases and 0 bases respectively, with 13 bases between them. The CDR3 sequence is 16 residues long.

The V call is TRBV14, the J call TRBJ2-3; TRBD1 matches 7 bases. Germline V gives CDR1 SGHDN, CDR2 FVKESK. Trimming cost V 7 bases and J 0 bases; bases outside gene matches: 4. CDR3 size: 14 residues. The CDR3, as DNA: TGTGCCAGCAAAGGGGGCTTTAGCACAGATACGCAGTATTTT. Translation gives CASKGGFSTDTQYF.

The V call is TRBV2, the J call TRBJ2-1; no firm D call. The germline gives CDR1 SNHLY, CDR2 FYNNEI. This CDR3 contains 15 residues. V was trimmed by 2 bases and J by 6 bases, leaving 14 bases between them. CDR3 sequence (DNA): TGTGCCAGCAGTGAATCTAGAAATGGGGTCAATGAGCAGTTCTTC. Translated, it gives CASSESRNGVNEQFF.

V gene TRBV28 combines with J gene TRBJ2-7; D gene unclear. V lost 6 bases, J lost 6 bases, and 9 bases lay in between. The CDR3 extends over 11 amino acids. Germline CDR1 and CDR2: MDHEN and SYDVKM. CDR3 sequence: CASSETREQYF. The CDR3 coding sequence is TGTGCCAGCAGCGAGACGCGCGAGCAGTACTTC.

The chain uses TRBV18 and TRBJ1-2; D remains ambiguous. The V and J ends lost 2 bases and 12 bases respectively, with 13 bases between them. The germline V gene has CDR1 KGHSH and CDR2 LQKENI. The CDR3 runs 12 residues. The CDR3 protein is CASSPDRDQDTF. The CDR3 region has the DNA TGTGCCAGCTCACCAGACCGGGATCAAGACACCTTC. The entire variable domain, with the rest obtained from reference TRBV18 and TRBJ1-2, is as follows: NAGVMQNPRHLVRRRGQEARLRCSPMKGHSHVYWYRQLPEEGLKFMVYLQKENIIDESGMPKERFSAEFPKEGPSILRIQQVVRGDSAAYFCASSPDRDQDTFGSGTRLTVV.